The next 25 T cell receptor beta chains were all read from a single sample in a study of blood T cell repertoires in COVID-19. Generated by immunoSEQ multiplex PCR, the TCRdb table keeps only in-frame clones and is missing some. The sample holds roughly 250,000 clones; 82% are singletons and the top ten take around an eighth. The sample consisted of peripheral blood. The receptors shown here come from a woman aged 55-75 years with active or convalescent COVID-19.

This chain connects TRBV19 to TRBJ1-3, with a possible D match to TRBD1 (5 bases). Germline V gives CDR1 LNHDA, CDR2 SQIVND (reference sequence). The V gene lost 6 bases and the J gene lost 0 bases, with 15 bases spanning the gap. The CDR3 runs to 16 residues. CDR3 nucleotide sequence: TGTGCCAGTAGCCGGACACCCTTAGGCTCTGGAAACACCATATATTTT. This codes for CASSRTPLGSGNTIYF.

The chain combines TRBV2 with TRBJ1-1, with 7 positions matching TRBD1. The V gene's germline CDR1 is SNHLY and CDR2 FYNNEI. V lost 7 bases, J lost 1 base, and 9 bases stayed unmatched. This CDR3 is 15 amino acids long. The CDR3 reads CASKVAGTENTEAFF. The DNA for the CDR3 is TGTGCCAGCAAGGTTGCCGGGACAGAGAACACTGAAGCTTTCTTT.

The rearrangement joins TRBV6-6 to TRBJ1-5; D is ambiguous. V lost 8 bases, J lost 1 base, and 15 bases lay in between. Germline values: CDR1 MNHNY, CDR2 SVGAGI (reference sequence). This CDR3 comprises 15 residues. CDR3 amino acids: CASCEGGRSNQPQHF. As DNA, the CDR3 is TGTGCCAGCTGCGAGGGTGGAAGAAGCAATCAGCCCCAGCATTTT.

The count of this clone is one. CDR3 sequence: CASSPSRLAGGLGEQYF. The DNA for the CDR3 is TGTGCCAGCAGCCCCAGCCGACTAGCGGGGGGGCTAGGCGAGCAGTACTTC. The genes are TRBV7-2 and TRBJ2-7, with TRBD2 identical over 14 bases. This CDR3 has 17 amino acids. V gave up 5 bases and J gave up 6 bases; unmatched junction bases: 12. Germline CDR1 reads SGHTA; CDR2 reads FQGNSA.

The V call is TRBV11-2, the J call TRBJ2-2, with a possible D match to TRBD1 (6 bases). The CDR3 covers 16 residues. The ends were cut back, 4 bases at V and 6 bases at J, with 18 bases in the middle. Germline V gene data show CDR1 as SGHAT and CDR2 as FQNNGV. The CDR3 nucleotides are TGTGCCAGCAGCTCACAGGGCTTAGGAGTTGCCGGGGAGCTGTTTTTT. The encoded protein is CASSSQGLGVAGELFF.

The V and J genes are TRBV30 and TRBJ2-5; 7 bases line up with TRBD1. Germline lookup yields CDR1 GTSNPN and CDR2 SVGIG (reference sequence). This CDR3 has 14 amino acids. V trimming: 6 bases; J trimming: 2 bases; junction bases outside the gene matches: 9. The DNA for the CDR3 is TGTGCCTGCTCAGGGGGATTCTTACAAGAGACCCAGTACTTC. Residues: CACSGGFLQETQYF.

This chain links TRBV9 with TRBJ2-5; 7 positions agree with TRBD2. CDR1 is SGDLS and CDR2 is YYNGEE in the germline V gene. The CDR3 runs to 16 residues. V was clipped by 0 bases and J by 7 bases; unmatched bases: 12. This CDR3 reads CASSVGASGSTGTQYF. The DNA of the CDR3 is TGTGCCAGCAGCGTAGGTGCTAGCGGTAGTACGGGGACCCAGTACTTC.

This clone was recorded only once. The chain recombines TRBV14 with TRBJ2-1, with unresolved D. The ends were cut back, 1 base at V and 4 bases at J, with 8 bases in the middle. CDR1 is SGHDN and CDR2 is FVKESK in the germline V gene. The CDR3 runs 14 residues. In DNA form, the CDR3 reads TGTGCCAGCAGCCAAGGGTACGGGTACAATGAGCAGTTCTTC. Its translation is CASSQGYGYNEQFF.

This chain joins TRBV18 and TRBJ1-1; D unresolved. The CDR3 covers 13 residues. V lost 6 bases and J lost 1, with 9 bases in between. Germline V gene data show CDR1 as KGHSH and CDR2 as LQKENI. The DNA of the CDR3 is TGTGCCAGCTCTGCGGGAGGGAACACTGAAGCTTTCTTT. Amino acids: CASSAGGNTEAFF.

This clone was seen a handful of times. The V and J genes are TRBV5-8 and TRBJ1-2, with 9 bases identical to TRBD1. The ends lost 4 bases at V and 6 bases at J; junction bases unmatched: 7. The CDR3 sequence is 14 residues long. Germline loops: CDR1 SGHTS, CDR2 YDEGEE. CDR3 sequence reads: CASSNLQGADGYTF. The CDR3, as DNA: TGTGCCAGCAGCAACTTACAGGGGGCAGATGGCTACACCTTC.

This chain links TRBV10-3 with TRBJ1-5, with 8 bases lining up with TRBD1. The CDR3 covers 15 residues. Germline-derived CDR1 and CDR2 are ENHRY and SYGVKD. After removal of 4 bases from V and 3 bases from J, the junction contained 5 bases not matched to a gene. CDR3 protein: CAISGDRGANQPQHF. CDR3 nucleotides: TGTGCCATCAGTGGCGACAGGGGTGCCAATCAGCCCCAGCATTTT.

The V call is TRBV6-4, the J call TRBJ1-2; no clear D gene. The length of the CDR3 is 14 residues. Trimming shortened V by 3 bases and J by 4 bases, and 12 bases separated the two germline ends. Germline V gives CDR1 MRHNA, CDR2 SNTAGT. CDR3 sequence reads: CASSESGSSYGYTF. The CDR3 DNA follows: TGTGCCAGCAGTGAGAGTGGGAGTAGCTATGGCTACACCTTC.

The V and J genes are TRBV9 and TRBJ1-5; TRBD1 agrees at 8 bases. Germline assignment: CDR1 SGDLS and CDR2 YYNGEE. The CDR3 totals 13 residues. Trimming at V came to 4 bases and at J to 11 bases, leaving 8 bases not matched to a gene. The CDR3 coding sequence is TGTGCCAGCAGCACCGGCCAGGGGGCAGCCCAGCATTTT. It specifies CASSTGQGAAQHF.

The chain has TRBV28 and TRBJ1-5, with TRBD1 as a possible D gene (5 bases). This CDR3 has 15 residues. Per the germline V gene, CDR1 is MDHEN and CDR2 is SYDVKM. V gave up 2 bases and J gave up 3 bases, with 11 bases separating them. The CDR3: CASSLGQGFNQPQHF. The CDR3 DNA reads TGTGCCAGCAGTTTAGGTCAGGGCTTCAATCAGCCCCAGCATTTT. Full variable domain (outside the CDR3, taken from reference TRBV28 and TRBJ1-5): DVKVTQSSRYLVKRTGEKVFLECVQDMDHENMFWYRQDPGLGLRLIYFSYDVKMKEKGDIPEGYSVSREKKERFSLILESASTNQTSMYLCASSLGQGFNQPQHFGDGTRLSIL.

The J gene is TRBJ2-5, the V gene TRBV18; D perhaps matches TRBD2 (6 bases). Germline-derived CDR1 and CDR2 are KGHSH and LQKENI. The V and J ends lost 1 base and 2 bases respectively, with 8 bases between them. The CDR3 is 14 residues long. The CDR3 sequence: CASSPQGLQETQYF. In nucleotides, the CDR3 is TGTGCCAGCTCACCACAGGGACTTCAAGAGACCCAGTACTTC.

Regarding this clone: The same CDR3 arises from other DNA sequences in this sample as well. The chain couples TRBV2 to TRBJ1-2, with D possibly being TRBD1 (5 bases). This CDR3 has 13 amino acids. Trimming took 4 bases from V and 4 from J, leaving 10 bases between them. The germline gives CDR1 SNHLY, CDR2 FYNNEI. CDR3 in amino acids: CASSVRGGYGYTF. CDR3 DNA sequence: TGTGCCAGCAGTGTTAGGGGAGGCTATGGCTACACCTTC.

This sequence joins TRBV5-1 and TRBJ2-4; D unclear. CDR3 size: 11 residues. Looked up from germline, CDR1 is SGHRS and CDR2 is YFSETQ. Deletions cut 0 bases from V and 10 bases from J, with 5 bases between. CDR3 nucleotides: TGCGCCAGCAGCTTGGATACAATTCAGTACTTC. Translating gives CASSLDTIQYF.

The rearrangement uses TRBV11-2 and TRBJ1-1; the D is unclear. The V gene lost 2 bases and the J gene lost 0 bases, with 7 bases spanning the gap. This CDR3 has 14 residues. CDR1 SGHAT and CDR2 FQNNGV come from the germline V gene. The CDR3 nucleotides read TGTGCCAGCAGCTTAACCAGTTTGAACACTGAAGCTTTCTTT. Residues: CASSLTSLNTEAFF.

This clone was found a few times. This chain joins TRBV9 and TRBJ1-1; 9 bases agree with TRBD1. CDR3 length: 14 amino acids. Germline trimming cut 4 bases from V and 2 bases from J; bases unmatched to any gene: 3. The germline gives CDR1 SGDLS, CDR2 YYNGEE. The CDR3, as DNA: TGTGCCAGCAGCTTAACAGGGGGCAACACTGAAGCTTTCTTT. Its protein product is CASSLTGGNTEAFF. Supplemented by reference TRBV9 and TRBJ1-1, the full variable domain reads DSGVTQTPKHLITATGQRVTLRCSPRSGDLSVYWYQQSLDQGLQFLIQYYNGEERAKGNILERFSAQQFPDLHSELNLSSLELGDSALYFCASSLTGGNTEAFFGQGTRLTVV.

The chain is built from TRBV27 and TRBJ1-3, with unresolved D. Germline V gives CDR1 MNHEY, CDR2 SMNVEV (reference sequence). The CDR3 covers 12 residues. Trimming took 6 bases from V and 8 from J, leaving 11 bases between them. CDR3 nucleotide sequence: TGTGCCAGCAGCGCCAGAGGAGACACCATATATTTT. This sequence encodes CASSARGDTIYF.

This sequence joins TRBV7-9 and TRBJ1-2; maybe TRBD1 (5 bases). The CDR3 is 14 residues long. Deletions cut 2 bases from V and 3 bases from J, with 10 bases between. CDR1 is SEHNR and CDR2 is FQNEAQ in the germline V gene (reference sequence). The DNA of the CDR3 is TGTGCCAGCAGCTTAAGTCCGACAGACTATGGCTACACCTTC. It specifies CASSLSPTDYGYTF.

This sequence joins TRBV28 and TRBJ1-5; 9 bases map to TRBD1. CDR3 length equals 15 residues. J lost 2 bases, V lost 6 bases, and 5 bases had no gene match. Germline CDR1 and CDR2: MDHEN and SYDVKM. CDR3 nucleotide sequence: TGTGCCAGCAGCCCCACAGGGGGCGGCAATCAGCCCCAGCATTTT. It specifies CASSPTGGGNQPQHF.

V and J are TRBV19 and TRBJ1-2; 12 positions match TRBD1. Unmatched junction bases numbered 9, after V lost 5 bases and J lost 8 bases. Germline V CDR1 and CDR2: LNHDA, SQIVND (reference sequence). The CDR3 is 15 amino acids. CDR3 region: CASSPPGTGGVGYTF. In DNA form, the CDR3 reads TGTGCCAGTAGTCCTCCCGGGACAGGGGGCGTCGGCTACACCTTC.

This chain links TRBV7-2 with TRBJ2-3, with no clear D. Germline V gene data show CDR1 as SGHTA and CDR2 as FQGNSA. The CDR3 contains 16 residues. Deletions cut 1 base from V and 0 bases from J, with 11 bases between. The CDR3 bases are TGTGCCAGCAGCTTAGGGCCCCCCAGAAGCACAGATACGCAGTATTTT. It codes for CASSLGPPRSTDTQYF.

The genes are TRBV4-3 and TRBJ1-5; the match to TRBD1 covers 8 bases. The V segment lost 0 bases and the J segment 7 bases; nucleotides outside the gene matches: 5. The germline V gene has CDR1 LGHNA and CDR2 YSLEER. The CDR3 contains 15 residues. CDR3 protein: CASSQDWAGGQPQHF. The CDR3 nucleotides read TGCGCCAGCAGCCAAGATTGGGCAGGGGGCCAGCCCCAGCATTTT.